This TCR beta chain was profiled in a study of blood T cell repertoires in COVID-19. About the study: Researchers got acute and convalescent COVID-19 samples from the United States, Italy and Spain. From T cells, B-cell-depleted T cells, or PBMCs came the material, which was cDNA or gDNA.

Libraries were prepared by immunoSEQ multiplex PCR; TCRdb keeps only in-frame clonotypes and omits some of them. The sample includes roughly 240,000 clones, around nine tenths of them seen just once. The sequence came from an older woman who had recovered from COVID-19. Input material: peripheral blood.

CDR3 nucleotides: TGTGCCAGCAGTCCGGGACAGAGAACTGAAGCTTTCTTT. Its protein product is CASSPGQRTEAFF. The chain couples TRBV28 to TRBJ1-1, with 7 bases aligning to TRBD1. Germline lookup yields CDR1 MDHEN and CDR2 SYDVKM. This CDR3 spans 13 amino acids. Trimming removed 5 bases from V and 5 bases from J; junction bases left unmatched: 5.